This TCR beta chain was documented in a study of T cells in Graves' hyperthyroidism and ophthalmopathy. Study-wide context: Once the initial diagnosis was made, peripheral blood was obtained before any treatment.

Study-wide results and caveats: In blood, most of the thyroid clonotypes expanded above 0.001 were also present. Median prediction lead before ophthalmopathy onset was around 7 months with the model.

The study excluded patients with uncontrolled infection, other autoimmune disease, pregnancy or lactation. Germline CDR1 ENHRY, CDR2 SYGVKD. V lost 2 bases and J lost 0, with 7 bases in between. The CDR3 contains 14 residues. Amplification of TCR beta CDR3 regions used RNA as the template. Initially, a first-round RT-PCR of the TCR CDR3 employed the HTBI primer set. MiXCR, applied by TCRdb to the multiplex PCR reads, yields one record per CDR3 protein. The sample includes almost 600,000 distinct CDR3 sequences, around 13% of them seen just once. On this clonotype: Its antigen is as yet unknown.

The chain couples TRBV10-3 to TRBJ1-2; D not resolved. The source is a woman aged 25 to 39 with Graves' hyperthyroidism that later progressed to Graves' ophthalmopathy. The source material was blood. In DNA form, the CDR3 reads TGTGCCATCAGTGAGGAAACTCCTAACTATGGCTACACCTTC. This gives the protein CAISEETPNYGYTF.